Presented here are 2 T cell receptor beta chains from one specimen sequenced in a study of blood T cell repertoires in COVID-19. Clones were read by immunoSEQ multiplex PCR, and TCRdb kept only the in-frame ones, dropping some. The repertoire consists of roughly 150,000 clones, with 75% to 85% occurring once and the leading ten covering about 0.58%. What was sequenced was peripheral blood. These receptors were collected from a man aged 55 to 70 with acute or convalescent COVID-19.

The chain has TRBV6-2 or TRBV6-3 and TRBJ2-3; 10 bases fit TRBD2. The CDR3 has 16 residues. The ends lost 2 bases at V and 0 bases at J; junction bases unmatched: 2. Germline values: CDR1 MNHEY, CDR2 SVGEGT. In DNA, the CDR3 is TGTGCCAGCAGTTACATTAGCGGGGGGAGCACAGATACGCAGTATTTT. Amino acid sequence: CASSYISGGSTDTQYF.

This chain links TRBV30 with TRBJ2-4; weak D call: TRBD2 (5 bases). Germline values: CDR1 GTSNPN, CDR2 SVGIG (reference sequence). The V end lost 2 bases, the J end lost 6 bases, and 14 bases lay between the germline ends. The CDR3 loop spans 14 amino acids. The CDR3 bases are TGTGCCTGGAGTCCATTAACTAGTGCAAACATTCAGTACTTC. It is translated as CAWSPLTSANIQYF.